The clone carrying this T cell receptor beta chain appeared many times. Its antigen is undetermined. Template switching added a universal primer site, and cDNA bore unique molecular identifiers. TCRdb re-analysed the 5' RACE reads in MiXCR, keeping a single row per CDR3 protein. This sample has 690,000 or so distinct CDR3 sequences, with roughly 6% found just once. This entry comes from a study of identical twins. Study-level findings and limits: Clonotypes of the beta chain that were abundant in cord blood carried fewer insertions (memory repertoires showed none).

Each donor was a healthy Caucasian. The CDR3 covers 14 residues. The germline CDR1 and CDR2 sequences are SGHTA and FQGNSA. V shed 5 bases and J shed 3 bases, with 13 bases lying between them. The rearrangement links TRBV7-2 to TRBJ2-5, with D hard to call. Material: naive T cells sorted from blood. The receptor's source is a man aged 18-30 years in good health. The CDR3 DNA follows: TGTGCCAGCAGCCCCCAGCTGGGAAAAGAGACCCAGTACTTC. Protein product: CASSPQLGKETQYF.